This T cell receptor beta chain was profiled in a study of T cell responses to AZD1222 COVID-19 vaccine. Study results and caveats: Among spike-specific TCRs, nearly half reportedly target unmutated variant regions. Compared with day 0, the breadth and depth of the Spike-specific TCR repertoire rose significantly after two doses of AZD1222.

There are 16 residues in the CDR3. Germline assignment: CDR1 SGHRS and CDR2 YFSETQ. With V trimmed by 2 bases and J by 2 bases, 2 bases remained unmatched. As to this clone: Its antigen is unidentified.

Clones were read by immunoSEQ multiplex PCR, and TCRdb kept only the in-frame ones, dropping some. This table has 150,000 to 200,000 clones, approximately 92% appearing once. The receptor was isolated from an adult who received the MenACWY meningococcal vaccine as a control. Here the sequenced sample was peripheral blood, taken 28 days after the second dose of the MenACWY control vaccine. The J gene is TRBJ2-1, the V gene TRBV5-1, with 12 nucleotides matching TRBD2. The CDR3 sequence is CASSFTSGGTYNEQFF. In DNA form, the CDR3 reads TGCGCCAGCAGCTTCACTAGCGGGGGGACCTACAATGAGCAGTTCTTC.